This T cell receptor (beta chain) was sequenced during a study of cytomegalovirus exposure and HLA in healthy donors (dated by TCRdb to about 2017). Concerning the study at large: According to an earlier analysis of around 600 of the donors, 150 million to 200 million T cells yielded roughly 110 million unique TCR beta sequences and approximately 300 Gb of sequence data. Approximately 300 gigabases of sequencing data and roughly 80 million unique TCR sequences made up an early release that covered 500 to 700 HLA-typed donors. Of the roughly 430 genotyped donors, 65% to 90% fell in the genetic ancestry cluster associated with self-reported Caucasian donors. The study aimed to test whether signatures of past pathogen exposure could be identified by cataloging public T cell receptors. Using immunosequencing, the study profiled T cell repertoires from 500 to 800 subjects and related those repertoires to cytomegalovirus serostatus. In addition to the first cohort of hundreds of subjects, a separate validation cohort of some 120 different subjects was used. To predict cytomegalovirus infection status, the study brought together high-throughput TCR immunosequencing, statistical association of individual TCRs with disease status, and machine learning. To study patterns of TCR occurrence, a later analysis re-analyzed previously published TCR beta repertoires from 700 or so donors and added high-resolution HLA genotyping. In the later analysis, no new phenotypic data were used to find candidate immune exposures; instead, reliance was placed on TCR beta sequences and their occurrence across donors. An earlier analysis of 587 of the donors used high-throughput TCR beta sequencing to judge whether each TCR beta V gene segment behaved as functional or pseudogenic. Donor age, sex, ethnicity and CMV serostatus were collected together with the repertoire data. A later genetic analysis used genome-wide SNP genotypes for about 55% of the 666 donors, treating that subset as a discovery cohort. All discovery cohort repertoires had been generated using a single sequencing platform. Class I and class II HLA loci were covered by the typing at four-digit resolution. The number of typed donors differed by locus: about 629-630 for A, B, C, DRB1 and DQB1; some 500 for DQA1; about 600 for DPA1; and about 470 for DPB1. Because of strong linkage in the cohort, roughly five DR-DQ haplotypes were treated as single units for association and clustering. Among about 370 genotyped donors of the cohort, an average of roughly 230,000 unique TCR beta nucleotide sequences was sequenced per donor, of which about 20% were non-productive.

The cohort comprised several hundred healthy bone marrow donors. All cohort members were sampled while nominally healthy, although unrecorded immune exposures were likely present. The donor was CMV seronegative and belonged to the group of around 400 seronegative cohort members. Each donor provided a peripheral blood sample, and peripheral blood mononuclear cells were used for TCR beta sequencing. The Qiagen DNeasy Blood Extraction Kit was used to extract genomic DNA from the blood cell samples. Libraries came from the immunoSEQ multiplex PCR assay. For the multiplex PCR, a mixture combining 60 forward primers for TCR Vbeta segments and 13 reverse primers for TCR Jbeta segments was used. The CDR3 region of rearranged TCR beta genes was amplified from genomic DNA by a multiplex PCR assay. The Illumina HiSeq System was used to sequence the amplified TCR beta libraries as 87-base-pair reads. Under the source paper's analysis protocol: A later analysis tallied roughly 80 million unique TCR beta chains across the approximately 670 repertoires, and some 12 million of those chains were shared by two or more donors. Raw reads were error-corrected and collapsed into unique sequences with a nearest-neighbor algorithm that merged closely related sequences to remove PCR and sequencing errors. To assign V, D and J gene segments, CDR3 sequences were aligned to IMGT reference sequences. For a sequence to be retained, a match of at least six nucleotides was required to both a V gene segment and a J gene segment. A rearrangement counted as productive if the CDR3 had no stop codons and remained in frame with V and J, and every other rearrangement counted as non-productive. CDR3 was defined by IMGT convention, running from the second conserved V-encoded cysteine to the conserved J-encoded phenylalanine. The earlier analysis of about 500 of the donors excluded sequences that lacked an unambiguous match to a single V gene segment. In an earlier analysis of several hundred of the donors, V segments were called functional above 56.7% productive rearrangements and were called segregating when the between-donor standard deviation exceeded 5%. To diagnose cytomegalovirus status from the catalog of TCR beta chain sequences, a statistical classification framework was built. In a later analysis, V and J genes were assigned by comparing TCR nucleotide sequences against IMGT/GENE-DB human TR gene sequences. The TCRdist pipeline was used in a later analysis to assign CDR3 sequences and most-parsimonious VDJ recombination scenarios. A later analysis defined each TCR beta chain by its CDR3 amino acid sequence plus V-gene family, and excluded reads lacking a unique V-gene family. To address suspected cross-contamination and a sequencing artifact, a later analysis removed under 600 highly shared, low-generation-probability nucleotide sequences. In a later analysis, a clonal expansion index for each public chain was calculated from normalized within-repertoire ranks of inferred template counts. Generation probabilities in a later analysis came from a VDJ recombination model fitted to out-of-frame rearrangements, and those results were checked against IGoR. Hypergeometric tests were used in a later analysis to score TCR-TCR, TCR-HLA and TCR-CMV co-occurrence, with a repertoire-size bias correction applied to the TCR pairs. In a later analysis, false discovery rates were estimated by permuting HLA or CMV assignments 20 times. In a later analysis, co-occurring TCRs were grouped using DBSCAN, and TCRdist sequence similarity was added for clustering within HLA-allele-positive subsets. Co-occurrence clustering excluded repertoires with fewer than 30,000 or more than 120,000 public chains, plus five with anomalous nucleotide sharing. TCRdb re-hosts the immuneACCESS table, in-frame sequences only. Its copies lack some clones; in the studies checked, an unresolved V gene accounts for under half of them, and the cause for the rest is not known. V and J calls and clone size are given by that table; D and trimming were obtained from the DNA. Recorded for this sample are around 130,000 clones; roughly four fifths of them occurred a single time. The ten largest clones capture less than 1.5% of the sample.

The CDR3 numbers 16 residues from cysteine through phenylalanine. The sequence is cut down to CDR3 DNA, 48 bases in frame from base 1. From V the trimming removes 8 bases and from J it removes 7 bases, while the gene matches leave 14 bases of the junction unaccounted for. As encoded in the germline V gene (reference sequence), CDR1 is LNHDA while CDR2 is SQIVND. Details on this clone: Its binding antigen is unknown. No base qualities exist here, and no much larger clone lies one base off it.

Study-wide conclusions, independent of this receptor: The cohort was sequenced for TCR beta chains only, and without alpha or paired-chain data the features that could be detected were limited. V-gene and J-gene trimming of TCR beta chains was associated with a missense DCLRE1C variant in a later genetic analysis, and the association was replicated in an independent cohort. A later genetic analysis reported fewer N-insertions in productive TCRs among donors in an Asian-associated ancestry cluster than the approximately 670-donor mean. Presence/absence analyses assumed roughly uniform sequencing depth across donors, an assumption that may not hold. The authors suggested that the approach could potentially be extended to other disease states and immunological phenotypes. While some public TCRs were present in many individuals, most TCR sequences turned up only very rarely across donors. Correlated functional status among segregating V segments might reflect linkage disequilibrium, but an unknown experimental factor could not be ruled out. A later analysis reported that several top co-occurrence clusters appeared linked to parvovirus B19, influenza, CMV and Epstein-Barr virus. In a later analysis, some 18,000 TCR beta sequences were associated with specific HLA alleles at a false discovery rate of 0.05. Immune exposure information for the cohort was limited to CMV serostatus. Some IMGT-functional V segments, including TRBV6-2 and TRBV6-3, could not be told apart with the 87-base-pair reads, so those segments were excluded. A few of the identified cytomegalovirus-associated TCR beta chains were confirmed in vitro to be specific for cytomegalovirus antigens. A further reported finding was that TCR beta sequences accurately predicted the HLA-A and HLA-B alleles for most subjects in the first cohort. In a later analysis, the rate of TCR association differed among HLA loci, with DRB1 alleles having the most associated TCRs and HLA-C alleles having the fewest. In an earlier analysis of some 500 of the donors, most TCR beta V segments appeared in productive rearrangements about 87% or about 30% of the time, broadly matching IMGT annotations. The study gave a list of 150 to 200 TCR beta chains associated with cytomegalovirus. A group of highly shared sequence variants was considered likely to be a technical artifact of the sequencing pipeline. In a later analysis, HLA-associated TCR beta chains showed more clonal expansion and lower generation probabilities than non-associated chains that were equally common. When HLA alleles, especially DR and DQ, strongly co-occurred, attributing TCR associations to individual alleles was difficult. According to a later analysis, most CMV-associated TCR beta chains appeared to be HLA-restricted, and the HLA associations seemed to be driven largely by CMV exposure. Cytomegalovirus status was reported to be diagnosed by the classifier with high specificity and sensitivity in both the original and validation cohorts. The earlier analysis of approximately 540 of the donors excluded some 15 rarely observed V segments, including chromosome 9 orphons, because counts were too low. Because some donors lacked HLA typing at each locus, the association tests relied only on the typed subset.

What was sequenced was PBMCs. The source is a girl aged 2-10 years in good health and CMV-seronegative. The rearrangement joined TRBV19 to TRBJ1-6, with TRBD1 matching 7 junction bases. The CDR3 sequence is CASQPGTKGGNSPLHF. In nucleotides, the sequence is TGTGCCAGTCAACCCGGGACGAAAGGGGGCAATTCACCCCTCCACTTT.